These T cell receptor beta chains were read from a single sample in a study of CD8+CD57+ T cells in acquired aplastic anemia. TCRdb itself ran the reads through MiXCR, one entry per CDR3 protein. The table lists approximately 200,000 distinct CDR3 sequences, over 60% of them singletons. Sequencing input: sorted CD4+, CD8+, or CD8+CD57+ T cells (not recorded which) from PBMCs. The receptors derive from a human donor in good health. Each CDR3 is given with its conserved first and last residue. The order of the fields is CDR3 length, J gene, V gene, CDR3 protein.

len: 15; j_gene: TRBJ2-3; v_gene: TRBV2; CDR3aa: CASRGGTSPSNTQYF
len: 15; j_gene: TRBJ2-7; v_gene: TRBV5-1; CDR3aa: CASSSNRGSSYEQYF
len: 15; j_gene: TRBJ2-1; v_gene: TRBV20-1; CDR3aa: CSARKLAGYGNEQFF
len: 13; j_gene: TRBJ2-7; v_gene: TRBV20-1; CDR3aa: CSAREHSSYEQYF
len: 19; j_gene: TRBJ2-1; v_gene: TRBV24-1; CDR3aa: CATSDLRPQGLGSYNEQFF
len: 13; j_gene: TRBJ2-1; v_gene: TRBV6-4; CDR3aa: CASSLTGNNEQFF
len: 13; j_gene: TRBJ1-2; v_gene: TRBV9; CDR3aa: CASSVAPLYGYTF
len: 14; j_gene: TRBJ1-5; v_gene: TRBV19; CDR3aa: CASSMERGPRSQHF
len: 14; j_gene: TRBJ2-7; v_gene: TRBV13; CDR3aa: CASSFLDREDEQYF
len: 15; j_gene: TRBJ1-2; v_gene: TRBV29-1; CDR3aa: CSVEGPGTGGYGYTF
len: 13; j_gene: TRBJ2-3; v_gene: TRBV20-1; CDR3aa: CSASGGSTDTQYF
len: 17; j_gene: TRBJ2-7; v_gene: TRBV24-1; CDR3aa: CATSDSGTSGSYYEQYF
len: 16; j_gene: TRBJ2-5; v_gene: TRBV5-1; CDR3aa: CASSLRSSPPPETQYF
len: 18; j_gene: TRBJ2-7; v_gene: TRBV5-5; CDR3aa: CASSLSGPTPTSSYEQYF